Presented here are 5 T cell receptor beta chains from one specimen sequenced in a study of spatial heterogeneity in lung cancer. Points from the study as a whole: For expanded intratumoral alpha and beta TCRs, counts tracked tumor mutation counts.

TCRdb redid the calling of the 5' RACE reads with MiXCR, one entry per CDR3 protein. The data show approximately 12,000 distinct CDR3 sequences, 9.5% to 13% seen once. Time point noted: sample taken at primary tumor resection. These receptors' targets are unknown. Sequencing was performed on lung tumor tissue, taken at surgery. Source of these receptors: a female donor with early-stage non-small cell lung cancer.

This clonotype was observed a handful of times. The CDR3 is CASSLGVFHDIQYF. CDR3 coding DNA: TGCGCCAGCAGCTTGGGAGTCTTCCATGACATTCAGTACTTC. The chain uses TRBV5-1 and TRBJ2-4; D uncertain. The germline gives CDR1 SGHRS, CDR2 YFSETQ. V lost 0 bases and J lost 8, with 12 bases in between. CDR3 length equals 14 residues. Full variable domain (rest looked up from reference TRBV5-1 and TRBJ2-4): KAGVTQTPRYLIKTRGQQVTLSCSPISGHRSVSWYQQTPGQGLQFLFEYFSETQRNKGNFPGRFSGRQFSNSRSEMNVSTLELGDSALYLCASSLGVFHDIQYFGAGTRLSVL.

This clonotype was seen repeatedly, ten times or more. The chain couples TRBV4-1 to TRBJ1-2, with D unclear. This CDR3 is 14 amino acids long. Looked up from germline, CDR1 is MGHRA and CDR2 is YSYEKL. Trimming took 5 bases from V and 7 from J, leaving 17 bases between them. CDR3 nucleotide sequence: TGCGCCAGCAGCTCGGGTGACGCCCCGGGTGGCTACACCTTC. Its protein product is CASSSGDAPGGYTF.

The sample holds many counts of this clonotype. The junction departs from germline at one end; a sequencing error may be responsible. The rearrangement links TRBV11-2 to TRBJ2-2; no definite D call. In germline, CDR1 is SGHAT, CDR2 FQNNGV. The CDR3 runs 14 residues. CDR3 DNA sequence: TGTGCCAGCAGTCCCATATCGAAGACCGGGGAGCTGTTTTTT. This sequence encodes CASSPISKTGELFF.

The J gene is TRBJ2-3, the V gene TRBV6-5; 12 bases are shared with TRBD2. Germline CDR1 and CDR2: MNHEY and SVGAGI. After removal of 2 bases from V and 3 bases from J, the junction contained 3 bases not matched to a gene. CDR3 length equals 16 residues. CDR3 DNA: TGTGCCAGCAGTTACCGCGGGACTAGCGGGACAGATACGCAGTATTTT. Protein sequence: CASSYRGTSGTDTQYF.

This clonotype was recorded at least ten times. This sequence joins TRBV20-1 and TRBJ2-7; maybe TRBD1 (6 bases). V was shortened by 0 bases and J by 8 bases, with 20 bases between the two germline ends. The CDR3 sequence is 15 residues long. CDR1 is DFQATT and CDR2 is SNEGSKA in the germline V gene (reference sequence). The CDR3, as DNA: TGCAGTGCTAGAGATCGGGGCGTGACAGGTCCGAAGCAGTACTTC. Residues: CSARDRGVTGPKQYF.